This T cell receptor beta chain was obtained from a study of blood T cell repertoires in COVID-19. Participant age was 18 to 89 years, and participants resided in approximately 24 US areas. Self-reported history from a screening survey and questionnaire set each donor's cohort. Germline V CDR1 and CDR2: SGHNT, YENEEA. The CDR3 is 15 residues long. The germline V and J ends were trimmed by 3 bases and 1 base, with 11 bases remaining between them. Only in-frame clones appear in the TCRdb table, and some are missing; sequencing was by immunoSEQ multiplex PCR. The sample yields roughly 170,000 clones, roughly 80% seen once.

Sequenced input: PBMCs or T cells enriched from blood (not recorded which). The rearrangement links TRBV11-3 to TRBJ2-3; tentative D call: TRBD1 (5 bases). This TCR was recovered from a woman aged 35 to 49 with acute COVID-19. The CDR3 loop is CASSFSDIRTDTQYF. In DNA form, the CDR3 reads TGTGCCAGCAGCTTTTCGGACATTCGCACAGATACGCAGTATTTT.